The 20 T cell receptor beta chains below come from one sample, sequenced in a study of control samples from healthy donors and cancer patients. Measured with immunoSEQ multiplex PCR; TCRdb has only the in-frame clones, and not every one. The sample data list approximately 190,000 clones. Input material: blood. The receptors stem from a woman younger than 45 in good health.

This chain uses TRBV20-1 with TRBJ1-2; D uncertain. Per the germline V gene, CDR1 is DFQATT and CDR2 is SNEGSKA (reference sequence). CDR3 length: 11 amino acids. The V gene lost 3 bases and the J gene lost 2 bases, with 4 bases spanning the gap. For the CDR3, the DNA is TGCAGTGCTAGTGGGAACTATGGCTACACCTTC. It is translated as CSASGNYGYTF.

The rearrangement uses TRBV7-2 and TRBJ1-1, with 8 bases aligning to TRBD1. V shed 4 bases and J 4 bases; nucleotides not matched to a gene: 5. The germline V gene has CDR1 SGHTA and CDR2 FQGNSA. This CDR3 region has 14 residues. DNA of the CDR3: TGTGCCAGCAGCTCCTCGACAGGGGTCACTGAAGCTTTCTTT. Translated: CASSSSTGVTEAFF.

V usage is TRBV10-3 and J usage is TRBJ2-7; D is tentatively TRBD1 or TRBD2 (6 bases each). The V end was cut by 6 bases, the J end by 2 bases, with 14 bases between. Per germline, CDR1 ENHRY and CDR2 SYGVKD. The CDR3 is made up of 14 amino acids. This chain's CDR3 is CAIRAGAGTYEQYF. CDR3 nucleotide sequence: TGTGCCATCAGAGCAGGGGCGGGGACCTACGAGCAGTACTTC.

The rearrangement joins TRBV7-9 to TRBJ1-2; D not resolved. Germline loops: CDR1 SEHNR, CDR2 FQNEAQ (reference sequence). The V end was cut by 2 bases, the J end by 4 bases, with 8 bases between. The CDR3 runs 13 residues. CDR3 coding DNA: TGTGCCAGCAGCTTAAGGGTACGCTATGGCTACACCTTC. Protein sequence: CASSLRVRYGYTF. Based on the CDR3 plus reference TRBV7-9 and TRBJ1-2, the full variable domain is DTGVSQNPRHKITKRGQNVTFRCDPISEHNRLYWYRQTLGQGPEFLTYFQNEAQLEKSRLLSDRFSAERPKGSFSTLEIQRTEQGDSAMYLCASSLRVRYGYTFGSGTRLTVV.

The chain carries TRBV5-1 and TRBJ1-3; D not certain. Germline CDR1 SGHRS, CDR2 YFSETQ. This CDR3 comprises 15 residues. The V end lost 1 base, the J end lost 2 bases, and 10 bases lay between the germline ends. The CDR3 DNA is TGCGCCAGCAGCTTGAACCGCAGTCCTGGAAACACCATATATTTT. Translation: CASSLNRSPGNTIYF.

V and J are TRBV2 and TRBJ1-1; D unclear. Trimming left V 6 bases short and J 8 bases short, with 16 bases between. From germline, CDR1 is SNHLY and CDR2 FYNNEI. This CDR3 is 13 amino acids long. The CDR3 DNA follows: TGTGCCAGCAGGGCCCAAGGAGTCATAGAAGCTTTCTTT. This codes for CASRAQGVIEAFF.

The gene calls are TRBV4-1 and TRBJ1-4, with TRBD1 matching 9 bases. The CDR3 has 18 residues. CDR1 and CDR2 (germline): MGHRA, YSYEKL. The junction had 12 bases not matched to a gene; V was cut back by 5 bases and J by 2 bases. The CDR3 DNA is TGCGCCAGCAGCTTCGGACAGGGGCGAGCCGCGACTAATGAAAAACTGTTTTTT. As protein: CASSFGQGRAATNEKLFF.

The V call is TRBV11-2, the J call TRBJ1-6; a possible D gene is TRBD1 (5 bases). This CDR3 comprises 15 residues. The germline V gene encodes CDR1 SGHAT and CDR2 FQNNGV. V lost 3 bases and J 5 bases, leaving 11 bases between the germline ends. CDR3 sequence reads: CASSFPGGNNSPLHF. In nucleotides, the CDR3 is TGTGCCAGCAGCTTCCCGGGGGGTAATAATTCACCCCTCCACTTT.

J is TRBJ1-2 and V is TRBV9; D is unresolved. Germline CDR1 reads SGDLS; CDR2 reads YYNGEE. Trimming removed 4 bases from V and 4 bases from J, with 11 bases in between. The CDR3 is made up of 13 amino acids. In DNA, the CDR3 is TGTGCCAGCAGCCCCGCCGCGTTCTATGGCTACACCTTC. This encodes CASSPAAFYGYTF.

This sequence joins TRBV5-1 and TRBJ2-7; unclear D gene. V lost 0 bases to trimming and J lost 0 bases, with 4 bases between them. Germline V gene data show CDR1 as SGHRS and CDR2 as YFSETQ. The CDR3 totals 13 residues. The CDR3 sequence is CASSLGVSYEQYF. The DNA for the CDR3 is TGCGCCAGCAGCTTGGGTGTCTCCTACGAGCAGTACTTC.

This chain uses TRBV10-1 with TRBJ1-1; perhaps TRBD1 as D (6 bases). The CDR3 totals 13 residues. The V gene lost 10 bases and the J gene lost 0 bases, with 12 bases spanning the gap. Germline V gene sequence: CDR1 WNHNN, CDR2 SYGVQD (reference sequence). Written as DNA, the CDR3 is TGCGCCACCCGGACAGAAATGAACACTGAAGCTTTCTTT. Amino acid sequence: CATRTEMNTEAFF.

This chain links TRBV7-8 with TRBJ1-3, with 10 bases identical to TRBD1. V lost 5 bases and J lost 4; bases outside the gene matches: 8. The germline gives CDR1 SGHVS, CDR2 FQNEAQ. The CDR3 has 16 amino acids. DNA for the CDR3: TGTGCCAGCAGCCAACGGGACAGGGGATCGGGAAACACCATATATTTT. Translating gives CASSQRDRGSGNTIYF. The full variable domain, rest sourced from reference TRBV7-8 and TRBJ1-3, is GAGVSQSPRYKVAKRGQDVALRCDPISGHVSLFWYQQALGQGPEFLTYFQNEAQLDKSGLPSDRFFAERPEGSVSTLKIQRTQQEDSAVYLCASSQRDRGSGNTIYFGEGSWLTVV.

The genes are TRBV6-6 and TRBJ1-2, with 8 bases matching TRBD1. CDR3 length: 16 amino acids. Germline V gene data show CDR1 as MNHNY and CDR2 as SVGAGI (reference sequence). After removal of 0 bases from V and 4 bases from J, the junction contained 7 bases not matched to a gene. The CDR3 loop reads CASSYSAGGRFYGYTF. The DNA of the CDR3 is TGTGCCAGCAGTTACTCCGCAGGGGGCCGGTTCTATGGCTACACCTTC.

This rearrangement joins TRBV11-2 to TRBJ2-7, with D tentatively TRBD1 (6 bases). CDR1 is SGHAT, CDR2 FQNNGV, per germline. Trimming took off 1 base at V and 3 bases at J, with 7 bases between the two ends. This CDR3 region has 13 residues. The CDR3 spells CASSLGQDYEQYF. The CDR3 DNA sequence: TGTGCCAGCAGCTTAGGACAGGACTACGAGCAGTACTTC. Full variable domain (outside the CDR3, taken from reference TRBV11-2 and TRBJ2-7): EAGVAQSPRYKIIEKRQSVAFWCNPISGHATLYWYQQILGQGPKLLIQFQNNGVVDDSQLPKDRFSAERLKGVDSTLKIQPAKLEDSAVYLCASSLGQDYEQYFGPGTRLTVT.

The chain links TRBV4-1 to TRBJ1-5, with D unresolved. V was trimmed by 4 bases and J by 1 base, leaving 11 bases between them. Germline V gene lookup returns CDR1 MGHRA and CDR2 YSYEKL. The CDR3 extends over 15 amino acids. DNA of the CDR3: TGCGCCAGCAGCCCAAGGGCTGGGAGCAATCAGCCCCAGCATTTT. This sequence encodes CASSPRAGSNQPQHF.

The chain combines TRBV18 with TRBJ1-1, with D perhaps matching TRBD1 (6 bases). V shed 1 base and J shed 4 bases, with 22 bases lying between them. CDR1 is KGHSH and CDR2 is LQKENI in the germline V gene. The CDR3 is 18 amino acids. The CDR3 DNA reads TGTGCCAGCTCACCACTGGACAGTGCCCCTCGGGAACCCACTGAAGCTTTCTTT. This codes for CASSPLDSAPREPTEAFF.

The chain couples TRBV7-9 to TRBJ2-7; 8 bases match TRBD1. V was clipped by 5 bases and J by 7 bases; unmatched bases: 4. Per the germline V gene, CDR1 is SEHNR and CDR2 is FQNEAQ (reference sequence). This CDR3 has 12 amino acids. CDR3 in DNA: TGTGCCAGCAGCCCGGACAGGGCAGAGCAGTACTTC. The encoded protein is CASSPDRAEQYF.

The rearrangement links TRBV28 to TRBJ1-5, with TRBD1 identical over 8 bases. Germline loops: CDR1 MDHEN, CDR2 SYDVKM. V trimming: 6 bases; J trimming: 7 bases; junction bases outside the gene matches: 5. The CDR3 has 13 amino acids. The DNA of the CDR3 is TGTGCCAGCAGGAACCAGGGGGCCCAGCCCCAGCATTTT. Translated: CASRNQGAQPQHF.

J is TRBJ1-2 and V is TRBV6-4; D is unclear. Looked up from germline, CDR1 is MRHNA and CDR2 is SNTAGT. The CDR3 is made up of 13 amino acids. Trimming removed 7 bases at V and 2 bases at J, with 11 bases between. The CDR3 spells CASNTTQNYGYTF. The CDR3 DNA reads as TGTGCCAGCAACACGACACAGAACTATGGCTACACCTTC.

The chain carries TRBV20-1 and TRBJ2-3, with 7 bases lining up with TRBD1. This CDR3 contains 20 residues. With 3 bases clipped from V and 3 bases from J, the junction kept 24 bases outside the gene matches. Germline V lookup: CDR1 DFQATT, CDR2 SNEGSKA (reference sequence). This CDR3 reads CSASWMVPPRGQGVTDTQYF. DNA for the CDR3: TGCAGTGCTAGTTGGATGGTACCCCCCCGGGGCCAGGGGGTAACAGATACGCAGTATTTT.